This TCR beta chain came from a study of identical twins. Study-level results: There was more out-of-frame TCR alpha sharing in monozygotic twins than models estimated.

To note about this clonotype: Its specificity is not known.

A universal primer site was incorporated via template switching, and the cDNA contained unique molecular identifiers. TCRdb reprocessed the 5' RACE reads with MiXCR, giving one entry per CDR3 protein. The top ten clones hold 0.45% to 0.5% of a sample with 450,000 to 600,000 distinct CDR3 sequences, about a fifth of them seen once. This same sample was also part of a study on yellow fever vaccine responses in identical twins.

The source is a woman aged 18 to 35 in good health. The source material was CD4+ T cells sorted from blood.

The CDR3 DNA follows: TGTGCCAGCGCCTGGGATAGCGGAACCTACAATGAGCAGTTCTTC. This gives the protein CASAWDSGTYNEQFF. The chain is built from TRBV9 and TRBJ2-1; possible D gene TRBD2, 6 bases. V shed 7 bases and J shed 2 bases, with 16 bases lying between them. This CDR3 contains 15 residues. Germline CDR1 is SGDLS and CDR2 is YYNGEE.